This is a list of T cell receptor beta chains from one sample in a study of OX40 agonist ivuxolimab in advanced cancers. TCRdb keeps only in-frame clones here, not all; method: immunoSEQ multiplex PCR. The repertoire has about 79,000 clones, 75% to 95% of them found once; the top ten carry roughly 6.9%. The sequencing used CD4+ or CD8+ T cells sorted from blood, collected in a trial of the OX40 agonist ivuxolimab. These receptors originate from an adult with an advanced solid tumor such as melanoma, head and neck, liver or kidney cancer. The CDR3 runs from the conserved cysteine through the conserved F or W. Fields, in order: V gene, CDR3 protein.

TRBV5-1,CASSSRGAANYGYTF
TRBV4-1,CASSQEVRGLGYTF
TRBV28,CASSLSGYEQYF
TRBV6-4,CASSVGNSGNTIYF
TRBV11-2,CASSPTTGGISSHNEQFF
TRBV18,CASSPAGVNTEAFF
TRBV5-4,CASSLGWREGNEQFF
TRBV9,CASSSEGSPYNEQFF
TRBV5-1,CASSLGKNEQFF
TRBV7-9,CASSPWEVASGDEQFF
TRBV9,CASSAWTDRPTSGYTF
TRBV9,CASSVGSGRTDTQYF